This T cell receptor beta chain was found in a study of cytomegalovirus exposure and HLA in healthy donors. Broader study findings: In vitro testing confirmed a few CMV-associated chains as specific for CMV antigens. The study recorded about 160 TCR beta chains that were cytomegalovirus-associated.

Repertoires were generated with immunoSEQ multiplex PCR, while TCRdb's copy carries only in-frame clones and drops some. This table has roughly 330,000 clones, roughly 90% appearing once. The germline V gene has CDR1 SGHRS and CDR2 YFSETQ. The ends were cut back, 4 bases at V and 2 bases at J, with 12 bases in the middle. CDR3 length equals 14 residues. On this clone: Its antigen is unknown.

The chain joins TRBV5-1 to TRBJ1-1; a possible D gene is TRBD1 (5 bases). Material for sequencing was PBMCs. This TCR was sampled from a woman aged 30 to 39 in good health and CMV-seropositive. The CDR3 DNA follows: TGCGCCAGCAGCCCCATCCAGGGAAACACTGAAGCTTTCTTT. Its translation is CASSPIQGNTEAFF.